Listed below are T cell receptor beta chains from one sample, sequenced in a study of T cell repertoires in cytomegalovirus infection. MiXCR was run by TCRdb on the reads, yielding one entry per CDR3 protein. The table includes around 540,000 distinct CDR3 sequences, roughly a third detected once. The antigens of these receptors remain unknown. The material was cultured PBMCs, obtained from culture after CMV antigen stimulation. The receptor set was obtained from a human donor in good health (CMV status not recorded). Some clones in this sample may be carry-over from other donors' samples. The CDR3 runs from the conserved cysteine through the conserved F or W. The order of the fields is V gene, D gene, CDR3 protein. D genes are given only for firm matches.

V: TRBV10-3; D: TRBD2; CDR3: CAVLAGDHNEQFF
V: TRBV7-2; D: -; CDR3: CASSLGKGGRSNEQFF
V: TRBV6-6; D: -; CDR3: CASSFAQGDRNEQFF
V: TRBV10-3; D: -; CDR3: CAIRTETEAFF
V: TRBV7-2; D: TRBD1; CDR3: CASSLISGGEQFF
V: TRBV7-6; D: TRBD1; CDR3: CASSPGQGMSEQYF
V: TRBV20-1; D: TRBD2; CDR3: CSASFLAGGQTQYF
V: TRBV7-3; D: TRBD1; CDR3: CASSPDRASYEQYF
V: TRBV12-3/TRBV12-4; D: TRBD1; CDR3: CASSLNRGPINGYTF
V: TRBV12-3/TRBV12-4; D: TRBD2; CDR3: CASSLASLGGRAKNIQYF
V: TRBV5-1; D: TRBD2; CDR3: CASSYPGTSATSTDTQYF
V: TRBV4-1; D: -; CDR3: CASSQVRDTGELFF
V: TRBV9; D: -; CDR3: CASSVGLGQSSYNEQFF
V: TRBV2; D: -; CDR3: CASRLSPGTNYNEQFF
V: TRBV6-6; D: TRBD2; CDR3: CASSYSGLASNEQFF
V: TRBV4-1; D: TRBD2; CDR3: CASSQDLAGDFGSETQYF
V: TRBV27; D: -; CDR3: CASSFLPRWGNEQFF
V: TRBV7-2; D: -; CDR3: CASSSRAFTDTQYF
V: TRBV7-2; D: TRBD1; CDR3: CASSLRTGGRDPYF
V: TRBV15; D: TRBD2; CDR3: CATSRGGTSGPTDTQYF
V: TRBV6-5; D: TRBD2; CDR3: CASRAWREGNNEQFF
V: TRBV12-3/TRBV12-4; D: -; CDR3: CASSFRLVRDTGELFF
V: TRBV12-3/TRBV12-4; D: TRBD2; CDR3: CASSPTPSGRVKETQYF
V: TRBV20-1; D: -; CDR3: CSATDLTMNTEAFF
V: TRBV28; D: -; CDR3: CASSPGWGELRNQPQHF
V: TRBV20-1; D: -; CDR3: CSAITPLKTDTQYF
V: TRBV7-2; D: -; CDR3: CASTQYTDTQYF
V: TRBV6-4; D: -; CDR3: CASSDGILAGLRAQYF
V: TRBV7-2; D: -; CDR3: CASSAGGFAARSYNEQFF
V: TRBV4-3; D: -; CDR3: CASSQSWAAGRETQYF
V: TRBV15; D: TRBD1; CDR3: CATSKGQGATYEQYF
V: TRBV5-1; D: -; CDR3: CASSPGTSSYNEQFF
V: TRBV7-2; D: TRBD1; CDR3: CASSSYRGEQFF
V: TRBV7-2; D: -; CDR3: CASSLRRETQYF
V: TRBV6-6; D: -; CDR3: CASSYSGGSGELFF
V: TRBV6-1; D: TRBD1; CDR3: CASSERSNRGHEAFF
V: TRBV7-9; D: TRBD1; CDR3: CASSMGQGKEKLFF
V: TRBV7-6; D: TRBD2; CDR3: CASSPGGSGRSSTDTQYF
V: TRBV7-6; D: -; CDR3: CASSISPNTEAFF
V: TRBV12-3/TRBV12-4; D: TRBD1; CDR3: CATRQGVGDTQYF
V: TRBV20-1; D: TRBD2; CDR3: CSAPLAGAGYEQYF
V: TRBV4-1; D: -; CDR3: CASSPLLNNNEQFF
V: TRBV20-1; D: TRBD1; CDR3: CSARGPGQQNTEAFF
V: TRBV7-9; D: TRBD1; CDR3: CASRPRGTGVTNEKLFF
V: TRBV19; D: -; CDR3: CASSMVGGETQYF
V: TRBV2; D: TRBD1; CDR3: CASVDRGRSTEAFF
V: TRBV5-4; D: TRBD1; CDR3: CASSLTGRGFNTEAFF
V: TRBV27; D: -; CDR3: CASRTAGSYGYTF
V: TRBV6-5; D: -; CDR3: CASRKGQGRTTEAFF
V: TRBV28; D: -; CDR3: CASSTPPFFSGRGTGELFF
V: TRBV28; D: -; CDR3: CASSLNSLILARGYTF
V: TRBV7-9; D: TRBD1; CDR3: CASSLGLPGQGVNIQYF
V: TRBV7-2; D: TRBD2; CDR3: CASSLTLTSGSHPFF